The source of this TCR beta chain is a study of OX40 agonist ivuxolimab in advanced cancers. The study's findings and limits: Clonal expansion was among the lowest in partial responders at 0.1-3.0 mg/kg, especially CD8+. More expanded clones were seen, on average, in CD8+ T cells than in CD4+.

This clone has a single count. Its antigen is unknown. Per germline, CDR1 LNHDA and CDR2 SQIVND (reference sequence). V shed 10 bases and J 1 base; nucleotides not matched to a gene: 2. The CDR3 runs to 13 residues. Assay used: immunoSEQ multiplex PCR; TCRdb lists only in-frame clones, some missing. The data show some 58,000 clones, around 86% seen once. The sequencing used CD4+ or CD8+ T cells sorted from blood, collected in a trial of the OX40 agonist ivuxolimab. The sequence derives from an adult with an advanced solid tumor such as melanoma, head and neck, liver or kidney cancer. The chain links TRBV19 to TRBJ1-5; 9 nucleotides align to TRBD1. This CDR3 reads CATDRGSNQPQHF. In DNA form, the CDR3 reads TGTGCCACGGACAGGGGAAGCAATCAGCCCCAGCATTTT.